This record concerns one T cell receptor (beta chain) sequence. What it binds is not known. This sample stems from a study of cytomegalovirus exposure and HLA in healthy donors. Overall study: Roughly 179 million T cells yielded approximately 100 million unique TCR beta sequences, as an earlier analysis found.

Notes on the study in general: A later analysis found common viral pathogens apparently linked to several of the most significant clusters.

As for the donors, each was a healthy bone marrow donor. The primer mix had 60 Vbeta and 13 Jbeta primers. The repertoire was sequenced with immunoSEQ multiplex PCR; TCRdb's copy has only in-frame clones and lacks some. The sample lists under 85,000 clones, 65% to 70% seen once, with roughly 11% in the top ten. J lost 4 bases, V lost 5 bases, and 6 bases had no gene match. The CDR3 runs 15 residues. Germline assignment: CDR1 LNHDA and CDR2 SQIVND (reference sequence). V is TRBV19 and J is TRBJ2-3; TRBD1 agrees at 10 bases. Sequenced sample: PBMCs. This clonotype was sampled from a woman aged 25 to 39 in good health and CMV-seronegative. The CDR3 region has the DNA TGTGCCAGTAGTCCCCCCGGGACAGGGGCAGATACGCAGTATTTT. Its translation: CASSPPGTGADTQYF.